A single sample is the source of the 10 T cell receptor beta chains below, sequenced in a study of multiple sclerosis patients with progressive multifocal leukoencephalopathy. The sample's time point: before natalizumab initiation. Generated by immunoSEQ multiplex PCR, the TCRdb table keeps only in-frame clones and is missing some. The sample includes some 31,000 clones, approximately 91% of them seen just once. Sample: PBMCs. The receptors come from a human donor with multiple sclerosis.

This clone was seen once. This sequence joins TRBV6-6 and TRBJ2-7, with TRBD1 identical over 11 bases. The CDR3 totals 15 residues. The germline V gene encodes CDR1 MNHNY and CDR2 SVGAGI (reference sequence). V gave up 6 bases and J gave up 2 bases; unmatched junction bases: 6. This chain's CDR3 is CASSPLDRGPYEQYF. CDR3 sequence (DNA): TGTGCCAGCAGCCCACTGGACAGGGGGCCCTACGAGCAGTACTTC.

The rearrangement links TRBV6-4 to TRBJ1-1; a weak D match, TRBD1 (5 bases). The CDR3 loop spans 14 amino acids. Germline loops: CDR1 MRHNA, CDR2 SNTAGT. The V gene lost 3 bases and the J gene lost 6 bases, with 14 bases spanning the gap. The CDR3 DNA follows: TGTGCCAGCAGTGAATCGGAAGGGGACGCTGAAGCTTTCTTT. It translates to CASSESEGDAEAFF.

This chain connects TRBV4-1 to TRBJ2-1; the D gene is possibly TRBD2 (6 bases). V was cut by 0 bases and J by 2 bases, with 8 bases left in between. Per the germline V gene, CDR1 is MGHRA and CDR2 is YSYEKL. The CDR3 contains 15 residues. The CDR3 region is CASSQESGAYNEQFF. The DNA of the CDR3 is TGCGCCAGCAGCCAAGAATCGGGAGCCTACAATGAGCAGTTCTTC.

The rearrangement joins TRBV7-2 to TRBJ2-5, with a weak D call TRBD2 (6 bases). The better agreement between TRBJ2-7 and the DNA end casts doubt on the J call. Germline V CDR1 and CDR2: SGHTA, FQGNSA. This CDR3 has 12 amino acids. CDR3 nucleotide sequence: TGTGCCAGCAGCTACCGGGGGACCGAGCAGTACTTC. Its protein is CASSYRGTEQYF.

The CDR3 reads CASTTSGGQETQYF. CDR3 DNA sequence: TGTGCCAGCACGACTAGCGGGGGTCAAGAGACCCAGTACTTC. The J gene is TRBJ2-5, the V gene TRBV18, with 12 bases aligning to TRBD2. The CDR3 has 14 amino acids. From germline, CDR1 is KGHSH and CDR2 LQKENI. Losses at the gene ends were 8 bases for V and 2 bases for J; bases not matched to a gene: 3.

This clone appeared a single time. V usage is TRBV9 and J usage is TRBJ1-3; 9 bases match TRBD1. Germline loops: CDR1 SGDLS, CDR2 YYNGEE. This CDR3 is 16 amino acids long. With V trimmed by 4 bases and J by 4 bases, 9 bases remained unmatched. The DNA for the CDR3 is TGTGCCAGCAGCCCGAGGACAGGGGAATCGGGAAACACCATATATTTT. This encodes CASSPRTGESGNTIYF.

The DNA for the CDR3 is TGCGCCAGCAGCTTGGCGGGGGAAAACAATCAGCCCCAGCATTTT. This codes for CASSLAGENNQPQHF. The J gene is TRBJ1-5, the V gene TRBV5-1, with D maybe TRBD1 (5 bases). Per germline, CDR1 SGHRS and CDR2 YFSETQ. V was pared by 0 bases and J by 3 bases, with 10 bases between. The length of the CDR3 is 15 residues. The full variable domain, its missing parts supplied by reference TRBV5-1 and TRBJ1-5, is KAGVTQTPRYLIKTRGQQVTLSCSPISGHRSVSWYQQTPGQGLQFLFEYFSETQRNKGNFPGRFSGRQFSNSRSEMNVSTLELGDSALYLCASSLAGENNQPQHFGDGTRLSIL.

This chain joins TRBV29-1 and TRBJ2-5; tentatively, D is TRBD1 (5 bases). Near its end, the DNA agrees better with TRBJ2-7, so the J call may be wrong. Germline CDR1 SQVTM, CDR2 ANQGSEA. CDR3 length equals 13 residues. The CDR3 sequence: CSVAGRATYEQYF. The CDR3 region has the DNA TGCAGCGTGGCTGGCAGGGCGACCTACGAGCAGTACTTC.

The V gene is TRBV28, the J gene TRBJ2-3; possibly TRBD2 for D (7 bases). The CDR3 runs 16 residues. V was clipped by 3 bases and J by 1 base, with 14 bases between them. Germline CDR1 and CDR2: MDHEN and SYDVKM. DNA for the CDR3: TGTGCCAGCAGTTTGGGTCGGGGGGCGCGCACAGATACGCAGTATTTT. Its protein product is CASSLGRGARTDTQYF.

V gene TRBV28 combines with J gene TRBJ2-3; 10 bases are a match to TRBD2. Unmatched junction bases numbered 13, after V lost 10 bases and J lost 6 bases. CDR3 length equals 15 residues. Germline V CDR1 and CDR2: MDHEN, SYDVKM. CDR3 sequence reads: CATKGLARQLDTQYF. Written as DNA, the CDR3 is TGTGCCACCAAGGGACTAGCGCGCCAGTTGGATACGCAGTATTTT.